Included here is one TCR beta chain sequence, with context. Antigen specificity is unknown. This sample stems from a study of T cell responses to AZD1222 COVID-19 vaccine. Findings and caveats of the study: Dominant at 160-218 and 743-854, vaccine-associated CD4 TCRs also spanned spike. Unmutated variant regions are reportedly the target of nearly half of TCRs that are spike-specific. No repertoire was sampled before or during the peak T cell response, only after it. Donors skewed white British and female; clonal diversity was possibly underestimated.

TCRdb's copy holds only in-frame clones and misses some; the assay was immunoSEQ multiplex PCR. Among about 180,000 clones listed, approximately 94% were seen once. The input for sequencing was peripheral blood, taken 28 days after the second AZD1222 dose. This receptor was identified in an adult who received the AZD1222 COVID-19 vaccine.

DNA of the CDR3: TGTGCCAGCCGAGAAGACAGGTATAGCAATCAGCCCCAGCATTTT. Translating it yields CASREDRYSNQPQHF. This chain links TRBV27 with TRBJ1-5; the D gene is possibly TRBD1 (6 bases). V lost 8 bases, J lost 0 bases, and 14 bases lay in between. Germline assignment: CDR1 MNHEY and CDR2 SMNVEV (reference sequence). The CDR3 runs 15 residues.